This T cell receptor (beta chain) was identified in a study of T cells after yellow fever vaccination. Study outcomes and limitations: Most clones from primary vaccination were detected again post-booster (about 96% CD4, 88% CD8).

This clonotype occurred many times. No antigen is known for it. They built TCR cDNA with 5'RACE template switching, a step that put in a universal primer site and UMIs. TCRdb reprocessed the 5' RACE reads via MiXCR and lists one record per CDR3 protein. The data contain 140,000 to 150,000 distinct CDR3 sequences, about 7% of them singletons. The clonotype comes from a man younger than 40 who received the YFV17D yellow fever vaccine. The sample here was CD4+ T cells sorted from PBMCs, taken 10 days after the yellow fever booster vaccination.

CDR3 sequence reads: CASSLDRGGPYEQYF. Written as DNA, the CDR3 is TGTGCCAGCAGTCTGGACAGGGGGGGACCCTACGAGCAGTACTTC. This chain uses TRBV12-3 or TRBV12-4 with TRBJ2-7, with TRBD1 matching 10 bases. The CDR3 sequence is 15 residues long. After removal of 5 bases from V and 2 bases from J, the junction contained 6 bases not matched to a gene.